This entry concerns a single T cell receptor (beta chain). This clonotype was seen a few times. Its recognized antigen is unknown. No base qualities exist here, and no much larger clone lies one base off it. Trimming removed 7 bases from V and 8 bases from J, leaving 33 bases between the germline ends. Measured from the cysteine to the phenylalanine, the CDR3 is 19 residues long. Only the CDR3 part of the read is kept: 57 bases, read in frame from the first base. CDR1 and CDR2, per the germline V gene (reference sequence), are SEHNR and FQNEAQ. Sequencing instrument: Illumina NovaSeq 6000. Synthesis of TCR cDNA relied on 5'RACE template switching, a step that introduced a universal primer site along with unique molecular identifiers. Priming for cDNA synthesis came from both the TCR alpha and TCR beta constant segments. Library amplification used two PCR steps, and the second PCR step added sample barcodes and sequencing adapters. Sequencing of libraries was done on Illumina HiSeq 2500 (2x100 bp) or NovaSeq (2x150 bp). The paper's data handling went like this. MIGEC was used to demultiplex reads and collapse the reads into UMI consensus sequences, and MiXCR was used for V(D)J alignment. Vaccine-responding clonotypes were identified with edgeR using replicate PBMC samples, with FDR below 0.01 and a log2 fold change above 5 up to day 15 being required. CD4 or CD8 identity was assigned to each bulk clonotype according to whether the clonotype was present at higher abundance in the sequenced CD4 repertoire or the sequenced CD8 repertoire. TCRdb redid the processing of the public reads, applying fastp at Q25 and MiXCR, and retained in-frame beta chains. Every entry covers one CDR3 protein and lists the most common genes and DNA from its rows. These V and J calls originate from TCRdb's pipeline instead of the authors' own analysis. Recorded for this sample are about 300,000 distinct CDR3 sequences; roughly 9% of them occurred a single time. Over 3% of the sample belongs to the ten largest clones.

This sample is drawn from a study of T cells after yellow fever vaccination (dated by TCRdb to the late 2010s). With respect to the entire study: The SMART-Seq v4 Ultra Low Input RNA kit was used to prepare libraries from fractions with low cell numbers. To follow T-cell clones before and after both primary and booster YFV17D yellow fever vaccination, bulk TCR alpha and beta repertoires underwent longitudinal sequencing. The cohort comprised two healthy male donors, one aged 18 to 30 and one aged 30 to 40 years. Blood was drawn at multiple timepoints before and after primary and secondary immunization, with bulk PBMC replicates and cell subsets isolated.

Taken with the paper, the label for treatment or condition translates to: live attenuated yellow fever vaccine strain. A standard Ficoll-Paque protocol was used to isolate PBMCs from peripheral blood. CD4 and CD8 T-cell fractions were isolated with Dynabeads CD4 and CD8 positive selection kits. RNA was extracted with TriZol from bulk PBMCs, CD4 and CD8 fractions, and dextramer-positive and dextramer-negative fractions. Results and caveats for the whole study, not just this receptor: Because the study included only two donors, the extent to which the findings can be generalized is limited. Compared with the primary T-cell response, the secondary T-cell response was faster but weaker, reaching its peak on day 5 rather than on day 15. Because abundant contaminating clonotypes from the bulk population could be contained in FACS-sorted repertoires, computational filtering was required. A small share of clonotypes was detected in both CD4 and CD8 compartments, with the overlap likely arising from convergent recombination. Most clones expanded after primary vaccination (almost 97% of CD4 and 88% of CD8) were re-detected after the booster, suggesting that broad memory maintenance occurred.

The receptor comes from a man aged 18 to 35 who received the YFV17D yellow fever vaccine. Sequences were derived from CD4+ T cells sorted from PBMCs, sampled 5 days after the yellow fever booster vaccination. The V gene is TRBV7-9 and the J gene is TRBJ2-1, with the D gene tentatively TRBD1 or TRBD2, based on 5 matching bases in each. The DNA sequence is TGTGCCAGCAACCGAGATCTTAACAGGAGGCCGTTTAGTGTCTATGAGCAGTTCTTC. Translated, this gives CASNRDLNRRPFSVYEQFF.